The rows below give T cell receptor beta chains drawn from one sample of a study of T cell responses to AZD1222 COVID-19 vaccine. The method was immunoSEQ multiplex PCR; TCRdb's version includes in-frame clones alone and lacks a portion of them. The repertoire includes fewer than 150,000 clones, just over 85% of them detected once, and more than 6.5% sits in the top ten. The sample in question was peripheral blood, obtained on day 0 of AZD1222 vaccination. The receptors derive from an adult in good health. CDR3s include the opening cysteine and the closing phenylalanine or tryptophan. The D gene is left open where the match is weak.

D: NA; V: TRBV5-4; CDR3: CASIDPSSYEQYF
D: NA; V: TRBV29-1; CDR3: CSGGSNNEQFF
D: NA; V: TRBV7-2; CDR3: CASSSAIQETQYF
D: NA; V: TRBV7-9; CDR3: CASSFGAVSSYEQYF
D: NA; V: TRBV7-2; CDR3: CASSLGGGPREAFF
D: NA; V: TRBV5-4; CDR3: CASSKLYRDTDTQYF
D: NA; V: TRBV6-5; CDR3: CASVSDQGSQPQHF
D: TRBD1; V: TRBV5-4; CDR3: CASSPVRSGQGLAFF
D: TRBD1; V: TRBV4-2; CDR3: CASSLPDRDYYGYTF
D: NA; V: TRBV5-4; CDR3: CASSLVGVGYGYTF
D: NA; V: TRBV9; CDR3: CASSPRGQPSGGSQETQYF
D: NA; V: TRBV9; CDR3: CASSVVGVRRTEAFF
D: TRBD1; V: TRBV10-1; CDR3: CASSGLGQGTDTEAFF
D: NA; V: TRBV29-1; CDR3: CSVPGSVVLRTEAFF